The rows below give T cell receptor beta chains drawn from one sample of a study of OX40 agonist ivuxolimab in advanced cancers. Assay used: immunoSEQ multiplex PCR; TCRdb lists only in-frame clones, some missing. The sample shows 77,000 or so clones, 94% of them seen only once. Sequenced material: CD4+ or CD8+ T cells sorted from blood, taken in a trial of the OX40 agonist ivuxolimab. The receptors here all came from an adult with an advanced solid tumor such as melanoma, head and neck, liver or kidney cancer. Both conserved end residues are part of each CDR3. D genes are given only for firm matches. Clone size is shown for a subset of rows, as once, few, many or a class of expanded clone.

d_gene	abundance	v_gene	j_gene	CDR3aa	CDR3nt
-	once	TRBV29-1	TRBJ1-2	CSVDRTAGLGYTF	TGCAGCGTTGATAGGACAGCGGGGCTAGGCTACACCTTC
TRBD1	-	TRBV7-9	TRBJ1-2	CASSLEWGRGDTF	TGTGCCAGCAGCTTAGAATGGGGCAGGGGGGATACCTTC
-	-	TRBV5-1	TRBJ2-7	CASSLEPTLVTVTSYEQYF	TGCGCCAGCAGCTTGGAACCTACCCTGGTTACAGTTACCTCCTACGAGCAGTACTTC
-	-	TRBV5-8	TRBJ2-7	CASSDGYLNEQYF	TGTGCCAGCAGCGACGGTTACCTCAACGAGCAGTACTTC
TRBD1	-	TRBV27	TRBJ2-5	CASSFRDSSRETQYF	TGTGCCAGCAGTTTCCGGGACAGTAGTAGAGAGACCCAGTACTTC
TRBD1	-	TRBV11-1	TRBJ2-1	CASSPLRDRADEQFF	TGTGCCAGCAGCCCGCTCCGGGACAGGGCTGATGAGCAGTTCTTC
TRBD1	-	TRBV7-9	TRBJ1-1	CASSFMQGGTPEAFF	TGTGCCAGCAGCTTCATGCAGGGGGGAACTCCTGAAGCTTTCTTT
TRBD2	-	TRBV11-2	TRBJ2-1	CASSLVGWTSGAYNEQFF	TGTGCCAGCAGCTTAGTGGGATGGACTAGCGGAGCCTACAATGAGCAGTTCTTC
-	-	TRBV9	TRBJ1-2	CASSVSEGPNYGYTF	TGTGCCAGCAGCGTATCGGAGGGGCCAAACTATGGCTACACCTTC
-	-	TRBV5-1	TRBJ2-6	CASSFNLAGGANVLTF	TGCGCCAGCAGCTTTAACCTGGCAGGAGGGGCCAACGTCCTGACTTTC
-	-	TRBV7-9	TRBJ1-4	CASSLAAGYEKLFF	TGTGCCAGCAGCTTAGCGGCAGGGTATGAAAAACTGTTTTTT
-	-	TRBV5-6	TRBJ2-2	CASSLFWGARTGELFF	TGTGCCAGCAGCTTGTTCTGGGGGGCTCGGACCGGGGAGCTGTTTTTT
-	-	TRBV19	TRBJ2-5	CASTLDGNQETQYF	TGTGCCAGTACTCTTGACGGGAACCAAGAGACCCAGTACTTC
-	-	TRBV28	TRBJ2-7	CASSQTASYEQYF	TGTGCCAGCAGCCAGACAGCCTCCTACGAGCAGTACTTC
TRBD2	-	TRBV5-5	TRBJ2-2	CASSLVALGLAGTGELFF	TGTGCCAGCAGCTTGGTCGCTTTGGGACTAGCGGGAACCGGGGAGCTGTTTTTT
-	-	TRBV23-1	TRBJ2-1	CASSQSWGEQFF	TGCGCCAGCAGTCAATCGTGGGGTGAGCAGTTCTTC
-	-	TRBV27	TRBJ1-5	CATQSLYSNQPQHF	TGTGCCACCCAGAGCCTGTATAGCAATCAGCCCCAGCATTTT
-	once	TRBV1	TRBJ1-1	CTSSQTRDRNMNTEAFF	TGCACCAGCAGCCAAACCCGGGACAGGAACATGAACACTGAAGCTTTCTTT
-	-	TRBV6-5	TRBJ2-6	CASSPYSGANVLTF	TGTGCCAGCAGTCCATACTCTGGGGCCAACGTCCTGACTTTC
-	-	TRBV6-5	TRBJ2-1	CASSGQRWDEQFF	TGTGCCAGCAGTGGCCAACGGTGGGATGAGCAGTTCTTC
-	-	TRBV9	TRBJ1-4	CASSVDGGPNEKLFF	TGTGCCAGCAGCGTAGACGGGGGCCCCAATGAAAAACTGTTTTTT
-	-	TRBV9	TRBJ1-2	CASSVASYIAAEGYTF	TGTGCCAGCAGCGTAGCGTCCTATATAGCGGCCGAGGGATACACCTTC
TRBD1	-	TRBV19	TRBJ2-5	CASTGTGGYQETQYF	TGTGCCAGTACCGGGACAGGGGGGTACCAAGAGACCCAGTACTTC
-	-	TRBV5-1	TRBJ1-2	CASSLAGGHDGYTF	TGCGCCAGCAGCTTGGCCGGGGGGCACGATGGCTACACCTTC
-	-	TRBV6-5	TRBJ1-1	CASSYSGRGHTEAFF	TGTGCCAGCAGTTACTCGGGCCGGGGGCACACTGAAGCTTTCTTT
-	-	TRBV7-6	TRBJ2-3	CASSLIGGTDTQYF	TGTGCCAGCAGCTTAATAGGGGGCACAGATACGCAGTATTTT
TRBD1	-	TRBV14	TRBJ2-7	CASSQASGGAATYEQYF	TGTGCCAGCAGCCAAGCGTCAGGGGGCGCGGCGACCTACGAGCAGTACTTC
-	-	TRBV5-1	TRBJ2-7	CASSFLRDLQVPREQYF	TGCGCCAGCAGCTTTCTGCGTGACCTGCAGGTCCCTCGAGAGCAGTACTTC
TRBD1	-	TRBV27	TRBJ2-1	CASSSTPGQVNNEQFF	TGTGCCAGCAGTTCAACTCCGGGACAGGTAAACAATGAGCAGTTCTTC
TRBD1	once	TRBV7-9	TRBJ2-5	CASSFDRTGGHQETQYF	TGTGCCAGCAGCTTCGATCGGACAGGGGGGCACCAAGAGACCCAGTACTTC
TRBD1	-	TRBV5-8	TRBJ1-5	CASSLGQGIQPQHF	TGTGCCAGCAGCCTTGGACAGGGCATCCAGCCCCAGCATTTT
TRBD1	-	TRBV19	TRBJ2-4	CASSTYRGRLTGENIQYF	TGTGCCAGTAGTACCTACAGGGGCAGGCTTACAGGAGAAAACATTCAGTACTTC
-	-	TRBV9	TRBJ1-1	CASSDSMTGGTEAFF	TGTGCCAGCAGCGACTCCATGACAGGTGGGACTGAAGCTTTCTTT
-	-	TRBV4-3	TRBJ1-4	CASSQQGRREAGEKLFF	TGCGCCAGCAGCCAACAGGGGAGGAGGGAGGCGGGTGAAAAACTGTTTTTT
TRBD1	-	TRBV27	TRBJ2-7	CASSLWTGDNEQYF	TGTGCCAGCAGTTTATGGACAGGGGATAACGAGCAGTACTTC
-	-	TRBV7-9	TRBJ2-1	CASSLAYNEQFF	TGTGCCAGCAGCTTGGCCTACAATGAGCAGTTCTTC
-	-	TRBV10-3	TRBJ1-5	CAISAGGSNQPQHF	TGTGCCATCAGTGCCGGAGGGTCCAATCAGCCCCAGCATTTT
-	-	TRBV21-1	TRBJ2-1	CASSKWTSGIRNEQFF	TGTGCCAGCAGCAAATGGACTAGCGGGATCCGCAATGAGCAGTTCTTC
TRBD2	few	TRBV25-1	TRBJ2-3	CASRKGSSGTDTQYF	TGTGCCAGCAGAAAAGGGTCTAGCGGGACAGATACGCAGTATTTT
TRBD2	-	TRBV2	TRBJ2-5	CASSGASGVLETQYF	TGTGCCAGCAGTGGGGCTAGCGGGGTCTTGGAGACCCAGTACTTC